This T cell receptor (beta chain) derives from a study of blood T cell repertoires in COVID-19. The CDR3 sequence is 15 residues long. CDR1 and CDR2 (germline): ENHRY, SYGVKD. V was cut by 0 bases and J by 7 bases, with 10 bases left in between. TCRdb's table, derived via immunoSEQ multiplex PCR, lists solely in-frame clones and lacks some. This sample has over 85,000 clones, with over 75% found just once. Material: peripheral blood. The chain couples TRBV10-3 to TRBJ1-6, with TRBD1 as a possible D gene (5 bases). This TCR derives from a woman aged 80 or over with acute or convalescent COVID-19. For the CDR3, the DNA is TGTGCCATCAGTGAGTCGGGGGGGGAGAATTCACCCCTCCACTTT. It is translated as CAISESGGENSPLHF.